Below, one T cell receptor beta chain is given with its context. What it recognizes is unknown. Germline CDR1 and CDR2: GTSNPN and SVGIG (reference sequence). The ends were cut back, 2 bases at V and 5 bases at J, with 15 bases in the middle. This CDR3 region has 14 residues. This sample was included in a study of T-cell memory formation after mild COVID-19. On the study more broadly: TCR clusters showed largely donor specificity.

Study-wide points: CD4+ clones that contracted lay mainly in CM and EM; CD8+ ones lay in EMRA.

TCRdb used MiXCR to reprocess the 5' RACE reads, holding one entry per CDR3 protein. The top ten hold around 12% of the sample, which has hundreds of thousands of distinct CDR3 sequences, roughly 18% seen once. The J gene is TRBJ1-1, the V gene TRBV30; tentatively, D is TRBD1 (6 bases). The source is an adult woman who had mild COVID-19 (a few samples of this study predate the infection). Cell type and time point are not known. Source material: PBMCs or a T cell subset sorted from them (not recorded which). The CDR3 region has the DNA TGTGCCTGGAGTAGAGCCAGGGGAAGGACTGAAGCTTTCTTT. Translated: CAWSRARGRTEAFF.